Listed here are 32 T cell receptor beta chains from one sample, sequenced in a study of blood T cells in healthy people across ages. The second PCR ran 7 to 11 cycles with a sample-barcoded 5' primer and J-beta primers. TCRdb fed the 5' RACE reads into MiXCR, producing one record per CDR3 protein. Found here are approximately 780,000 distinct CDR3 sequences, 20% to 30% of them singletons; the top ten hold under 3%. These same data were also listed under a study on T cells of mothers and their children.

The source material was blood. The receptors were sampled from a boy between 5 and 17 years old in good health.

The rearrangement uses TRBV29-1 and TRBJ2-1; the match to TRBD2 covers 7 bases. CDR1 is SQVTM and CDR2 is ANQGSEA in the germline V gene. CDR3 length equals 16 residues. The J segment lost 3 bases and the V segment lost 0 bases, leaving 8 bases of the junction unmatched. This CDR3 reads CSVEDPGGPLYNEQFF. The CDR3 DNA is TGCAGCGTTGAAGATCCGGGGGGACCCCTCTACAATGAGCAGTTCTTC.

The V gene is TRBV5-1, the J gene TRBJ2-1; D possibly corresponds to TRBD1 (6 bases). V was trimmed by 5 bases and J by 4 bases, leaving 13 bases between them. The CDR3 is 14 residues long. The germline V gene has CDR1 SGHRS and CDR2 YFSETQ. Written as DNA, the CDR3 is TGCGCCAGCAGTCGGGACACGACATACAATGAGCAGTTCTTC. Amino acids: CASSRDTTYNEQFF.

The chain links TRBV6-2 or TRBV6-3 to TRBJ2-5, with D uncertain. Matching the DNA end better, TRBJ2-1 makes the J call doubtful. The CDR3 runs 16 residues. Germline V lookup: CDR1 MNHEY, CDR2 SVGEGT. The CDR3 protein is CASSATGPLDDNEQFF. In DNA form, the CDR3 reads TGTGCCAGCAGCGCGACTGGACCATTGGACGACAATGAGCAGTTCTTC.

This chain links TRBV30 with TRBJ2-7; D is undetermined. V lost 4 bases and J 6 bases, leaving 16 bases between the germline ends. CDR3 length: 13 amino acids. Germline CDR1 GTSNPN, CDR2 SVGIG (reference sequence). CDR3 sequence: CAWNLGSVGEQYF. The CDR3 DNA reads TGTGCCTGGAACCTGGGGTCAGTAGGCGAGCAGTACTTC.

This clonotype was seen only a few times. The genes are TRBV5-1 and TRBJ2-5; no clear D. The J call may be incorrect, as the DNA end agrees better with TRBJ2-1. CDR3 length: 12 amino acids. Germline V gives CDR1 SGHRS, CDR2 YFSETQ. CDR3 sequence (DNA): TGCGCCAGCAGCCCGTATGGGATTGAGCAGTTCTTC. This encodes CASSPYGIEQFF.

The chain combines TRBV5-5 with TRBJ2-5; weak D call: TRBD2 (5 bases). With the DNA end fitting TRBJ2-7 better, the J assignment may be wrong. The CDR3 runs 16 residues. Germline assignment: CDR1 SGHKS and CDR2 YYEKEE (reference sequence). The CDR3 nucleotides are TGTGCCAGCAGCTCGGGGTTTTTCACAGCCCGCTACGAGCAGTACTTC. Its translation is CASSSGFFTARYEQYF.

DNA for the CDR3: TGTGCCAGCAGCTTGGTTGGGCAGGGGGCGGATGGCTACACCTTC. This translates into CASSLVGQGADGYTF. The J gene is TRBJ1-2, the V gene TRBV5-5; 8 nucleotides agree with TRBD1. V shed 0 bases and J 6 bases; nucleotides not matched to a gene: 7. The CDR3 is made up of 15 amino acids. Germline V gene lookup returns CDR1 SGHKS and CDR2 YYEKEE (reference sequence). The whole variable domain, filled in from reference TRBV5-5 and TRBJ1-2, reads DAGVTQSPTHLIKTRGQQVTLRCSPISGHKSVSWYQQVLGQGPQFIFQYYEKEERGRGNFPDRFSARQFPNYSSELNVNALLLGDSALYLCASSLVGQGADGYTFGSGTRLTVV.

The chain joins TRBV7-2 to TRBJ1-2; D ambiguous. The ends were cut back, 4 bases at V and 3 bases at J, with 15 bases in the middle. Germline CDR1 and CDR2: SGHTA and FQGNSA. The CDR3 has 15 residues. CDR3 amino acids: CASSSEGGRHYGYTF. The CDR3 DNA reads TGTGCCAGCAGCTCAGAGGGCGGGCGACACTATGGCTACACCTTC.

There are a few counts of this clonotype. This chain joins TRBV4-1 and TRBJ2-2; a weak D match, TRBD1 (5 bases). CDR3 length equals 17 residues. CDR1 is MGHRA, CDR2 YSYEKL, per germline. Trimming took 1 base from V and 1 from J, leaving 13 bases between them. CDR3 amino acids: CASSQGVPGLNTGELFF. Written as DNA, the CDR3 is TGCGCCAGCAGCCAAGGAGTACCAGGGTTGAACACCGGGGAGCTGTTTTTT.

This clonotype was found many times. The chain is built from TRBV10-3 and TRBJ1-4; D is unresolved. The CDR3 extends over 13 amino acids. The germline V gene encodes CDR1 ENHRY and CDR2 SYGVKD. The V and J ends lost 6 bases and 14 bases respectively, with 19 bases between them. The CDR3 nucleotides are TGTGCCATCAGAAGTACGGCCGTGAATGATCTGTTTTTT. Encoded protein: CAIRSTAVNDLFF.

The chain is built from TRBV5-1 and TRBJ1-5; D is undetermined. The CDR3 has 9 residues. Germline loops: CDR1 SGHRS, CDR2 YFSETQ. Deletions cut 0 bases from V and 12 bases from J, with 1 base between. The CDR3 is CASSLVQHF. The CDR3 DNA reads as TGCGCCAGCAGCTTGGTCCAGCATTTT. The whole variable domain, filled in from reference TRBV5-1 and TRBJ1-5, reads KAGVTQTPRYLIKTRGQQVTLSCSPISGHRSVSWYQQTPGQGLQFLFEYFSETQRNKGNFPGRFSGRQFSNSRSEMNVSTLELGDSALYLCASSLVQHFGDGTRLSIL.

The chain combines TRBV29-1 with TRBJ1-1; no definite D call. The CDR3 is 14 residues long. V lost 3 bases to trimming and J lost 1 base, with 12 bases between them. CDR1 SQVTM and CDR2 ANQGSEA come from the germline V gene. The CDR3 spells CSVDLPGTNTEAFF. CDR3 DNA sequence: TGCAGCGTTGACCTTCCGGGAACGAACACTGAAGCTTTCTTT.

The chain carries TRBV10-3 and TRBJ2-7; D is ambiguous. CDR1 is ENHRY and CDR2 is SYGVKD in the germline V gene. V lost 3 bases and J lost 4, with 7 bases in between. The CDR3 consists of 12 residues. The DNA of the CDR3 is TGTGCCATCAGTGACTCCCGGTACGAGCAGTACTTC. It is translated as CAISDSRYEQYF.

This chain's CDR3 is CMVWGKRGGNEQFF. The CDR3 DNA sequence: TGCATGGTATGGGGGAAGAGGGGGGGGAATGAGCAGTTCTTC. The chain combines TRBV29-1 with TRBJ2-7; a weak D match, TRBD2 (7 bases). TRBJ2-1 explains the end of the DNA better; the J call may be wrong. The CDR3 has 14 residues. Germline V lookup: CDR1 SQVTM, CDR2 ANQGSEA.

In this sample, this clonotype turned up a few times. The CDR3 loop is CASSPAGFSNQPQHF. CDR3 DNA: TGTGCCAGCAGTCCCGCAGGGTTCTCCAATCAGCCCCAGCATTTT. This chain joins TRBV27 and TRBJ1-5; possible D gene TRBD1, 5 bases. The V end was cut by 5 bases, the J end by 3 bases, with 14 bases between. Per the germline V gene, CDR1 is MNHEY and CDR2 is SMNVEV (reference sequence). CDR3 length: 15 amino acids.

This clonotype was seen a handful of times. The gene calls are TRBV5-1 and TRBJ1-6, with D tentatively TRBD1 (6 bases). V was shortened by 1 base and J by 3 bases, with 14 bases between the two germline ends. The germline CDR1 and CDR2 sequences are SGHRS and YFSETQ. The CDR3 extends over 17 amino acids. The CDR3 spells CASSLTGQGRYNSPLHF. The CDR3 DNA reads TGCGCCAGCAGCTTGACAGGGCAGGGCCGCTATAATTCACCCCTCCACTTT.

This chain joins TRBV5-1 and TRBJ2-5; weak D call: TRBD2 (6 bases). Germline V gene lookup returns CDR1 SGHRS and CDR2 YFSETQ. The CDR3 extends over 14 amino acids. The germline V and J ends were trimmed by 4 bases and 1 base, with 11 bases remaining between them. The CDR3 here is CASSQDGGQETQYF. For the CDR3, the DNA is TGCGCCAGCAGCCAGGACGGGGGCCAAGAGACCCAGTACTTC.

This clonotype appeared a few times. The CDR3 here is CASSTGGTSSYEQYF. Here the CDR3 DNA reads TGCGCCAGCAGCACGGGAGGAACGAGCTCCTACGAGCAGTACTTC. The rearrangement links TRBV5-1 to TRBJ2-7; 7 bases map to TRBD2. Looked up from germline, CDR1 is SGHRS and CDR2 is YFSETQ. The junction had 7 bases not matched to a gene; V was cut back by 4 bases and J by 0 bases. The CDR3 is made up of 15 amino acids.

The chain has TRBV9 and TRBJ2-7, with D perhaps matching TRBD1 (5 bases). The CDR3 runs 16 residues. Trimming removed 9 bases at V and 0 bases at J, with 22 bases between. In germline, CDR1 is SGDLS, CDR2 YYNGEE. CDR3 amino acids: CAMPRPGQGSSYEQYF. The CDR3 bases are TGTGCCATGCCGCGCCCCGGGCAGGGAAGCTCCTACGAGCAGTACTTC.

In this sample, this clonotype turned up a few times. V and J are TRBV15 and TRBJ2-5; D tentatively reads TRBD1 or TRBD2 (6 bases each). Germline assignment: CDR1 LNHNV and CDR2 YYDKDF (reference sequence). Trimming cost V 1 base and J 5 bases, with 14 bases left between them. This CDR3 is 15 amino acids long. The CDR3 sequence: CATSRVGGPGETQYF. CDR3 in DNA: TGTGCCACCAGCAGAGTGGGGGGCCCAGGGGAGACCCAGTACTTC.

This clonotype was observed a few times. The genes are TRBV18 and TRBJ2-5; 11 bases align to TRBD1. Trimming took 7 bases from V and 5 from J; bases not matched to a gene: 6. CDR1 is KGHSH and CDR2 is LQKENI in the germline V gene. The CDR3 covers 14 residues. CDR3 sequence: CASYGQGARETQYF. CDR3 nucleotide sequence: TGTGCCAGCTACGGACAGGGGGCGAGGGAGACCCAGTACTTC.

The V and J genes are TRBV29-1 and TRBJ1-2; TRBD1 matches 11 bases. This CDR3 has 14 amino acids. V lost 4 bases to trimming and J lost 8 bases; unmatched junction nucleotides: 9. Germline V gives CDR1 SQVTM, CDR2 ANQGSEA. The DNA for the CDR3 is TGCAGCGTTGGCCGGGACAGGGGGTTGGACGGCTACACCTTC. It is translated as CSVGRDRGLDGYTF.

The chain carries TRBV12-3 or TRBV12-4 and TRBJ2-5; a weak D match, TRBD1 (5 bases). The J call is doubtful: the DNA matches TRBJ2-1 better. The CDR3 sequence is 12 residues long. CDR3 loop: CASWTQGNEQFF. Here the CDR3 DNA reads TGTGCCAGCTGGACCCAGGGCAATGAGCAGTTCTTC.

Only a few counts were recorded for this clonotype. CDR3 bases: TGTGCCAGCAGCCGACAGGGGACGAGATACGAGCAGTACTTC. It encodes CASSRQGTRYEQYF. The J gene is TRBJ2-7, the V gene TRBV2; 8 bases are shared with TRBD1. This CDR3 contains 14 residues. Trimming removed 6 bases from V and 4 bases from J; junction bases left unmatched: 8. Germline V gives CDR1 SNHLY, CDR2 FYNNEI.

The genes are TRBV7-3 and TRBJ2-1; 9 bases are a match to TRBD2. Germline CDR1 and CDR2: SGHTA and FQGTGA. This CDR3 region has 16 residues. Losses at the gene ends were 0 bases for V and 7 bases for J; bases not matched to a gene: 7. The CDR3 loop is CASSLTGLAGTNEQFF. The CDR3 coding sequence is TGTGCCAGCAGCTTAACAGGGCTAGCGGGGACAAATGAGCAGTTCTTC.

A few counts support this clonotype. The J gene is TRBJ2-5, the V gene TRBV20-1; D perhaps matches TRBD2 (6 bases). The V end was cut by 5 bases, the J end by 8 bases, with 9 bases between. The germline CDR1 and CDR2 sequences are DFQATT and SNEGSKA (reference sequence). The CDR3 totals 10 residues. The CDR3 protein is CSASSVTQYF. As DNA, the CDR3 is TGCAGTGCTTCTAGCGTTACCCAGTACTTC.

The table lists this clonotype with a few counts. The chain joins TRBV12-3 or TRBV12-4 to TRBJ1-2, with 8 bases aligning to TRBD1. The trim removed 4 bases at V and 6 bases at J, leaving 7 bases unmatched. CDR3 length equals 14 residues. In DNA, the CDR3 is TGTGCCAGCAGTTCCACAGGGGGGGTAAATGGCTACACCTTC. It translates to CASSSTGGVNGYTF.

The gene calls are TRBV20-1 and TRBJ2-7, with D tentatively TRBD2 (5 bases). CDR3 length equals 13 residues. CDR1 DFQATT and CDR2 SNEGSKA come from the germline V gene (reference sequence). The V end lost 5 bases, the J end lost 6 bases, and 17 bases lay between the germline ends. CDR3 bases: TGCAGTGCTGTGAATACGGGGTTTCGCGAGCAGTACTTC. Protein sequence: CSAVNTGFREQYF.

This clonotype was observed a handful of times. The gene calls are TRBV7-6 and TRBJ1-2; possible D gene TRBD1, 5 bases. Germline assignment: CDR1 SGHVS and CDR2 FNYEAQ. This CDR3 spans 14 amino acids. With 2 bases removed from V and 4 bases from J, the gap between germline ends came to 11 bases. The CDR3 region is CASSLNQGLYGYTF. CDR3 in DNA: TGTGCCAGCAGCTTAAATCAGGGCCTCTATGGCTACACCTTC.

This clonotype was observed a handful of times. This chain connects TRBV10-3 to TRBJ1-2, with a tentative D call TRBD1 (5 bases). The CDR3 runs to 15 residues. Germline-derived CDR1 and CDR2 are ENHRY and SYGVKD. With 4 bases removed from V and 0 bases from J, the gap between germline ends came to 12 bases. CDR3 sequence: CAISVQDLANYGYTF. The CDR3 DNA follows: TGTGCCATCAGTGTACAGGACTTAGCTAACTATGGCTACACCTTC.

This clonotype has a handful of counts. The V gene is TRBV9, the J gene TRBJ1-4; 8 bases line up with TRBD1. The CDR3 loop spans 16 amino acids. The germline V gene has CDR1 SGDLS and CDR2 YYNGEE. After removal of 0 bases from V and 0 bases from J, the junction contained 1 base not matched to a gene. The CDR3, as DNA: TGTGCCAGCAGCGTAGGGGACAGGTCAACTAATGAAAAACTGTTTTTT. This codes for CASSVGDRSTNEKLFF.

This clonotype was counted many times. The rearrangement links TRBV7-2 to TRBJ2-5, with D perhaps TRBD1 (5 bases). Germline V gives CDR1 SGHTA, CDR2 FQGNSA. The CDR3 length is 15 residues. Trimming stripped 2 bases from V and 0 bases from J, with 10 bases between. CDR3 protein: CASSLIQGYQETQYF. The CDR3, as DNA: TGTGCCAGCAGCTTAATCCAGGGATACCAAGAGACCCAGTACTTC.